This T cell receptor (delta chain) appears in the sequencing data of a study of γδ T cells in repeated Plasmodium falciparum infection. On the study more broadly: Some Malian samples span acute malaria episodes; others come from no-transmission periods. Whole-study findings and limits: Repeated controlled infections reportedly drove waves of new clonotype selection in Vdelta2-negative, mostly Vdelta1+, gammadelta repertoires.

Ten or more counts support this clone. What it binds is unknown. V trimming: 1 base; J trimming: 2 bases; junction bases outside the gene matches: 14. The CDR3 is 19 amino acids. Looked up from germline, CDR1 is TSWWSYY and CDR2 is QGS. Flow sorting of PBMC yielded separate Vgamma9/Vdelta2+ and Vdelta2-negative gammadelta T cell populations for bulk repertoire analysis. TCRdb ran CATT on the multiplex PCR reads. Here the sample spans 70,000 to 95,000 delta-chain clones, 1.4% being singletons. The chain employs TRDV1 and TRDJ1; 9 bases line up with TRDD3. This receptor was taken from a pool of human donors (malaria-infected and uninfected, not separated). Sequenced material: gamma-delta T cells from blood. The CDR3 DNA follows: TGTGCTCTTGGGGAACCGGGGCTCTACAGGGGATACGCGACCGATAAACTCATCTTT. It encodes CALGEPGLYRGYATDKLIF.